The rows below give T cell receptor beta chains drawn from one sample of a study of cytomegalovirus exposure and HLA in healthy donors. Repertoires were generated with immunoSEQ multiplex PCR, while TCRdb's copy carries only in-frame clones and drops some. Among 180,000 or so clones listed, approximately 81% were seen once. Source material: PBMCs. The receptors stem from a woman between 18 and 29 years old in good health and CMV-seronegative. CDR3s include the opening cysteine and the closing phenylalanine or tryptophan. D genes are given only for firm matches. Clone size is shown for a subset of rows, as once, few, many or a class of expanded clone.

j_call	v_call	clone_size	d_call	cdr3_aa	cdr3_nt
TRBJ1-2	TRBV4-1	few	.	CASSHTGKVGYTF	TGCGCCAGCAGCCACACCGGGAAGGTCGGCTACACCTTC
TRBJ2-6	TRBV7-2	.	TRBD1	CASRSTTGGEWSGANVLTF	TGTGCCAGCAGATCCACCACAGGGGGCGAGTGGTCTGGGGCCAACGTCCTGACTTTC
TRBJ2-3	TRBV5-1	.	TRBD1	CASSRGQGSITDTQYF	TGCGCCAGCAGCCGCGGACAGGGATCCATCACAGATACGCAGTATTTT
TRBJ2-7	TRBV6-1	.	TRBD2	CASRGDYSYEQYF	TGTGCCAGCAGGGGGGACTACTCCTACGAGCAGTACTTC
TRBJ1-3	TRBV6-5	.	.	CASSPRGGSGNTIYF	TGTGCCAGCAGCCCGCGAGGGGGCTCTGGAAACACCATATATTTT
TRBJ2-7	TRBV28	once	TRBD2	CASSLSSGGGGAGVVDYEQYF	TGTGCCAGCAGTTTGTCCAGCGGTGGGGGTGGAGCGGGAGTTGTGGACTACGAGCAGTACTTC
TRBJ2-1	TRBV27	.	TRBD2	CASRRASGSYNEQFF	TGTGCCAGCAGAAGAGCTAGCGGGAGTTACAATGAGCAGTTCTTC
TRBJ2-1	TRBV7-9	.	TRBD2	CASSLNQLALEEFF	TGTGCCAGCAGCCTCAACCAACTAGCGTTGGAGGAGTTCTTC
TRBJ1-2	TRBV7-9	.	TRBD1	CSSSLGQGGYGYTF	TGTTCCAGCAGCTTGGGACAGGGGGGCTATGGCTACACCTTC
TRBJ1-2	TRBV23-1	.	.	CASSQLGRVYGYTF	TGCGCCAGCAGTCAATTGGGCAGGGTCTACGGCTACACCTTC
TRBJ2-1	TRBV7-8	few	TRBD1	CASSLGDRGGYNEQFF	TGTGCCAGCAGCTTAGGGGACAGGGGAGGTTACAATGAGCAGTTCTTC
TRBJ2-1	TRBV11-3	.	TRBD2	CASSSRTSGRDEQFF	TGTGCCAGCAGCTCAAGGACTAGCGGGAGGGATGAGCAGTTCTTC
TRBJ1-3	TRBV5-1	.	TRBD1	CASSLAPGQGLSGNTIYF	TGCGCCAGCAGCTTGGCTCCCGGACAGGGCCTCTCTGGAAACACCATATATTTT
TRBJ2-2	TRBV15	.	.	CATSRVRRGAGELFF	TGTGCCACCAGCAGAGTCCGCAGGGGCGCCGGGGAGCTGTTTTTT
TRBJ1-2	TRBV6-6	.	.	CASSYEGGGYGYTF	TGTGCCAGCAGTTACGAGGGCGGGGGCTATGGCTACACCTTC
TRBJ2-2	TRBV27	.	.	CASSPRRGQNTGELFF	TGTGCCAGCAGCCCCCGGAGGGGCCAGAACACCGGGGAGCTGTTTTTT
TRBJ2-7	TRBV10-2	.	.	CASSGRQVLGPVEQYF	TGCGCCAGCAGTGGGCGACAGGTATTAGGTCCGGTCGAGCAGTACTTC
TRBJ2-7	TRBV6-1	.	.	CASSEWGDGLYEQYF	TGTGCCAGCAGTGAATGGGGGGATGGTCTGTACGAGCAGTACTTC
TRBJ2-7	TRBV4-1	once	TRBD1	CASSQDLRQGASYEQYF	TGCGCCAGCAGCCAAGATTTGAGACAGGGGGCCTCCTACGAGCAGTACTTC
TRBJ1-1	TRBV28	.	.	CASSVGGAIMNTEAFF	TGTGCCAGCAGCGTTGGGGGGGCCATAATGAACACTGAAGCTTTCTTT
TRBJ1-1	TRBV11-3	once	TRBD1	CASSLGAGTAMNTEAFF	TGTGCCAGCAGCTTAGGGGCGGGGACAGCAATGAACACTGAAGCTTTCTTT
TRBJ2-7	TRBV5-5	.	.	CASSPGSSYEQYF	TGTGCCAGCAGCCCAGGTAGCTCCTACGAGCAGTACTTC
TRBJ2-2	TRBV28	.	TRBD1	CASSTGTADTGELFF	TGTGCCAGCAGTACAGGGACAGCAGACACCGGGGAGCTGTTTTTT
TRBJ2-7	TRBV6-5	.	.	CASSSRQSISYEQYF	TGTGCCAGCAGTTCGAGACAGTCTATTTCCTACGAGCAGTACTTC
TRBJ2-1	TRBV5-1	.	TRBD2	CASSFGLAGVGEQFF	TGCGCCAGCAGCTTTGGGCTAGCGGGAGTAGGGGAGCAGTTCTTC
TRBJ2-5	TRBV15	.	.	CATSRDFGGTDEETQYF	TGTGCCACCAGCAGAGATTTTGGCGGGACAGACGAAGAGACCCAGTACTTC
TRBJ2-2	TRBV30	.	.	CACGIDRGELFF	TGTGCCTGCGGGATCGATCGGGGGGAGCTGTTTTTT
TRBJ1-1	TRBV10-3	.	.	CAISVAGRDTEAFF	TGTGCCATCTCAGTTGCAGGGCGAGACACTGAAGCTTTCTTT
TRBJ2-5	TRBV12-5	.	.	CASGLGGQETQYF	TGTGCTAGTGGTTTAGGCGGCCAAGAGACCCAGTACTTC
TRBJ2-1	TRBV15	.	.	CATSREGARLEQFF	TGTGCCACCAGCAGAGAAGGAGCTAGATTAGAGCAGTTCTTC
TRBJ1-4	TRBV2	.	.	CASAGEVELFF	TGTGCCAGCGCGGGAGAGGTGGAACTGTTTTTT
TRBJ1-1	TRBV21-1	.	.	CASSNHLGFCDRNTEAFF	TGTGCCAGCAGCAATCACCTAGGCTTTTGTGACAGGAACACTGAAGCTTTCTTT
TRBJ2-6	TRBV28	.	TRBD1	CASSRTGGSGANVLTF	TGTGCCAGCAGTCGGACAGGGGGGTCTGGGGCCAACGTCCTGACTTTC
TRBJ1-4	TRBV19	.	.	CAYARGPNEKLFF	TGTGCCTACGCCCGTGGCCCCAATGAAAAACTGTTTTTT
TRBJ2-7	TRBV7-2	.	.	CASSLVSQGGDKQYF	TGTGCCAGCAGCTTAGTCTCACAGGGAGGGGATAAGCAGTACTTC
TRBJ1-1	TRBV10-1	.	.	CASTRPGGNTEAFF	TGCGCCAGCACCAGGCCTGGAGGGAACACTGAAGCTTTCTTT
TRBJ1-2	TRBV6-1	few	TRBD1	CASSVTGTGDYGYTF	TGTGCCAGCAGTGTTACCGGGACAGGGGACTATGGCTACACCTTC
TRBJ1-2	TRBV5-6	.	TRBD1	CASSLGQGAYGYTF	TGTGCCAGCAGCTTGGGACAGGGGGCCTATGGCTACACCTTC
TRBJ2-2	TRBV18	.	.	CASSPRGGGNTGELFF	TGTGCCAGCTCACCGAGGGGAGGCGGGAACACCGGGGAGCTGTTTTTT
TRBJ2-5	TRBV18	.	.	CASSPGLGEETQYF	TGTGCCAGCTCACCCGGACTGGGAGAAGAGACCCAGTACTTC
TRBJ1-5	TRBV28	.	.	CASSLWSGGSHQPQHF	TGTGCCAGCAGTTTATGGTCGGGGGGTTCGCATCAGCCCCAGCATTTT
TRBJ1-1	TRBV10-3	.	TRBD1	CAISDFETGDEAFF	TGTGCCATCAGTGATTTTGAGACAGGGGATGAAGCTTTCTTT
TRBJ1-1	TRBV28	.	.	CASSLSGTEAFF	TGTGCCAGCAGTTTATCGGGCACTGAAGCTTTCTTT